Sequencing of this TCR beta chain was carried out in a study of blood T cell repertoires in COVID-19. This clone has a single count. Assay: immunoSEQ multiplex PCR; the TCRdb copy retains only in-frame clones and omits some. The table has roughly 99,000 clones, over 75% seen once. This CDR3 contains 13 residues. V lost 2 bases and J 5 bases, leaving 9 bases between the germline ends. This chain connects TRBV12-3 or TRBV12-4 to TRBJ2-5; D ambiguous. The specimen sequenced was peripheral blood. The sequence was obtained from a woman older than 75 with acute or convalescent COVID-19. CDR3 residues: CASSLNLEETQYF. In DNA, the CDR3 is TGTGCCAGCAGTTTAAATCTAGAGGAGACCCAGTACTTC.